This note documents a single T cell receptor (beta chain) sequence. The CDR3 has 17 residues. The germline V gene has CDR1 KGHSH and CDR2 LQKENI. V lost 3 bases and J lost 7, with 21 bases in between. The data were obtained in a study of radiation and T cells in renal cell carcinoma. Clones were sequenced by immunoSEQ multiplex PCR, and TCRdb holds only the in-frame ones, with some missing. The sample holds 120,000 to 150,000 clones, approximately 86% seen once. Described time point: blood 4 weeks post-SBRT, at nephrectomy. As to treatment: 15 Gy SBRT to primary tumor, nephrectomy 4 weeks later. The V gene is TRBV18, the J gene TRBJ1-4; possibly TRBD1 for D (5 bases). This sample comprised blood, obtained from a patient whose treatment included radiotherapy and nephrectomy. The clonotype was recovered from a woman between 50 and 59 years old with renal cell carcinoma. CDR3 loop: CASSPSPFGQGGEKLFF. CDR3 nucleotide sequence: TGTGCCAGCTCACCTTCCCCTTTCGGCCAGGGAGGTGAAAAACTGTTTTTT.